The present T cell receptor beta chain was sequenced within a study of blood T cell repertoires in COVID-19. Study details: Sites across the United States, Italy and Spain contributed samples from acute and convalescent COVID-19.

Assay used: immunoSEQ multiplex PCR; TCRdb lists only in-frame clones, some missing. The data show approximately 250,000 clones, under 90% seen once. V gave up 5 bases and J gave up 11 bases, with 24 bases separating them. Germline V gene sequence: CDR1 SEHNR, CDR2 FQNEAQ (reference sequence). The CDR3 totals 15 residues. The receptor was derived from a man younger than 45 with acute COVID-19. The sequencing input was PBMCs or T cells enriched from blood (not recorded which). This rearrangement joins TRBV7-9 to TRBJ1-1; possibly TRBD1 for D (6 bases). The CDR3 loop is CASSATGQNFVSAFF. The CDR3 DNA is TGTGCCAGCAGCGCGACCGGACAGAACTTCGTAAGTGCTTTCTTT.